The TCR beta chain described here comes from a study of radiotherapy plus CTLA-4 blockade in lung cancer (dated by TCRdb to the late 2010s). Context from the whole study: Objective responses were observed in 18% of enrolled patients, and disease control was achieved in roughly 30%. On the study overall, not on this receptor specifically: Increased serum interferon-beta after radiation, together with early dynamic changes in blood T cell clones, were reported to be the strongest predictors of response. After treatment with radiotherapy and ipilimumab, TCR clones that originated in tumors expanded in peripheral blood.

The library relied on the immunoSEQ multiplex PCR assay. The immuneACCESS repertoire file appears here via TCRdb, limited to in-frame rearrangements. These files lack a portion of the clones; in checked studies, under half of the deficit traces to unresolved V genes, and the cause of the others is not known. The sample table records more than 75,000 clones; about two thirds of these occur just once. The ten top clones hold around 15% of the sample. Inclusive of the bounding cysteine and phenylalanine, the CDR3 is 17 residues long. Only CDR3 DNA remains: 51 bases, in frame from the first base. Based on the germline V gene, the CDR1 and CDR2 sequences are SGDLS and YYNGEE. V lost 4 bases and J lost 6 bases, and the count of bases not matched to a germline gene is 15. The study tested focal radiation therapy combined with CTLA-4 blockade (ipilimumab) in patients with chemo-refractory metastatic non-small-cell lung cancer.

This clone has a handful of counts. Its target antigen remains unknown. No base quality information exists; no much larger clone differs at one position. Other nucleotide sequences in the sample specify the same CDR3. This TCR was sampled from a human donor with non-small cell lung cancer that progressed on radiotherapy plus ipilimumab. Specimen: peripheral blood, collected from a patient treated with radiotherapy plus ipilimumab. The chain couples TRBV9 to TRBJ2-3, and TRBD2 aligns with 9 junction nucleotides. The nucleotides read TGTGCCAGCAGCTTGGGCGTGCGCGGGGGGGCCGGGGATACGCAGTATTTT. The encoded protein is CASSLGVRGGAGDTQYF.